The clone carrying this T cell receptor beta chain was found a few times. Its antigen is unknown. This CDR3 is built from 13 residues. V lost 2 bases to trimming and J lost 3 bases, with 9 bases between them. Germline V gene sequence: CDR1 SGHRS, CDR2 YFSETQ. This entry is derived from a study of radiotherapy plus CTLA-4 blockade in lung cancer. Study-level findings and limits: In blood, early T cell clone dynamics reportedly predicted response best, together with interferon-beta.

Patients with chemo-refractory metastatic non-small-cell lung cancer received focal radiation plus CTLA-4 blockade with ipilimumab. Clones were sequenced by immunoSEQ multiplex PCR, and TCRdb holds only the in-frame ones, with some missing. The sample contains 27,000 or so clones, approximately 77% of which appear only once. Sequencing was performed on peripheral blood, taken from a patient treated with radiotherapy plus ipilimumab. The V and J genes are TRBV5-1 and TRBJ2-7, with no clear D. The source of this sequence is a human donor with non-small cell lung cancer that progressed on radiotherapy plus ipilimumab. In DNA, the CDR3 is TGCGCCAGCAGCTTAGCCTACGGCTACGAGCAGTACTTC. The encoded protein is CASSLAYGYEQYF. The complete variable domain, with remaining parts taken from reference TRBV5-1 and TRBJ2-7, reads KAGVTQTPRYLIKTRGQQVTLSCSPISGHRSVSWYQQTPGQGLQFLFEYFSETQRNKGNFPGRFSGRQFSNSRSEMNVSTLELGDSALYLCASSLAYGYEQYFGPGTRLTVT.